A single sample gave rise to the 2 T cell receptor beta chains below, sequenced in a study of T cells in Graves' hyperthyroidism and ophthalmopathy (dated by TCRdb to about 2019). The library was built by means of multiplex PCR. Sequenced using an Illumina HiSeq 2000. The TCR beta CDR3 regions were amplified from the RNA transcripts. The TCR CDR3 was subjected to a first round of RT-PCR using the HTBI primer set and the Qiagen OneStep RT-PCR kit. TCRdb redid the processing of the public reads, applying fastp at Q25 and MiXCR, and retained in-frame beta chains. Rows merge per CDR3 protein into single entries with the most common DNA and genes. This sample lists almost 250,000 distinct CDR3 sequences; roughly a quarter were detected once. The ten largest clones add up to approximately 35% of the sample. The material sequenced was blood. These receptors came from a middle-aged woman with Graves' ophthalmopathy.

This clonotype has a handful of counts. A much larger clone lies one base from this, so it may be a read error. The chain uses TRBV5-1 and TRBJ1-3; tentatively, D is TRBD1 (6 bases). The V end was cut by 2 bases, the J end by 4 bases, with 16 bases between. CDR1 SGHRS and CDR2 YFSETQ come from the germline V gene. The CDR3 extends over 16 amino acids. The CDR3 DNA is TGCGCCAGCAGCTTTGGGACAACAGACATCGGAAACACCATATATTTT. This sequence encodes CASSFGTTDIGNTIYF.

This clonotype was seen repeatedly, ten times or more. The V and J genes are TRBV28 and TRBJ2-7; D tentatively reads TRBD1 or TRBD2 (5 bases each). The CDR3 is 15 residues long. Germline loops: CDR1 MDHEN, CDR2 SYDVKM. V lost 6 bases and J lost 3, with 18 bases in between. CDR3 residues: CASRSSIGDHYEQYF. The CDR3 DNA reads TGTGCCAGCAGAAGTTCCATTGGGGACCACTACGAGCAGTACTTC. Using reference TRBV28 and TRBJ2-7 for the parts outside the CDR3, the full variable domain is DVKVTQSSRYLVKRTGEKVFLECVQDMDHENMFWYRQDPGLGLRLIYFSYDVKMKEKGDIPEGYSVSREKKERFSLILESASTNQTSMYLCASRSSIGDHYEQYFGPGTRLTVT.